The clone carrying this TCR beta chain was seen ten or more times. Antigen specificity is unknown. The germline V gene has CDR1 SGHTA and CDR2 FQGNSA. After removal of 5 bases from V and 9 bases from J, the junction contained 2 bases not matched to a gene. The CDR3 has 13 amino acids. This sample was taken from a study of beta chain features in type 1 diabetes. Findings of the study overall: In every one of the four CD4+ subsets, TCRB CDR3s were moderately but significantly shorter in Type 1 diabetes patients.

The sequenced template was cDNA made from the entire isolated RNA. There were several million reads on average in the naive, central memory and regulatory T cell samples. The data were produced by immunoSEQ multiplex PCR, yet TCRdb's version contains in-frame clones alone and is incomplete. The table shows 160,000 or so clones, with just over 8% occurring only once. Cell sorting via CD45RO/CCR7/CD25/CD127/CD95/CD27 was performed to obtain CD4+ naive, central memory, regulatory and stem cell-like memory cells. The chain links TRBV7-2 to TRBJ1-6; the match to TRBD1 covers 9 bases. Source material: central memory CD4+ T cells from blood. This receptor was obtained from a woman aged 18-29 years with type 1 diabetes. The CDR3 loop is CASSRTGASPLHF. The CDR3 nucleotides read TGTGCCAGCAGCCGGACAGGGGCTTCACCCCTCCACTTT. The complete variable domain, with remaining parts taken from reference TRBV7-2 and TRBJ1-6, reads GAGVSQSPSNKVTEKGKDVELRCDPISGHTALYWYRQSLGQGLEFLIYFQGNSAPDKSGLPSDRFSAERTGGSVSTLTIQRTQQEDSAVYLCASSRTGASPLHFGNGTRLTVT.